This TCR beta chain was recorded in a study of T cells expressing NK-cell markers (TCRdb year 2020). Background for the entire study: In sorted CD3+CD56+NKG2C+, CD3+CD56+NKG2C- and CD3+CD56-NKG2C+ T-cell subsets from several donors, TCR beta-chain repertoires were profiled. Of the eight sequenced donors, seven were found to be HCMV-seropositive and one was found to be HCMV-seronegative. The eight sequenced donors were randomly selected healthy volunteers, three men and five women. The libraries were sequenced on Illumina HiSeq 2000/2500, MiSeq or NextSeq, producing 2 x 150 bp reads. Results and caveats for the whole study, not just this receptor: Those dominant clonotypes were again the most abundant among CD3+CD56-NKG2C+ cells in a handful of donors, at about 25-65%. It remained unclear whether the expanded NKG2C-expressing T cell clones were specific for HCMV antigens. In roughly 6 donors, the dominant CD3+CD56+NKG2C+ clonotypes ranked among the top 10 CD8+ clonotypes, making up 1.0-7.0% of CD8+ T cells.

TCRdb shows the sequencer as Illumina HiSeq 2000. The TCR beta cDNA libraries were made using 5'RACE template switching, a step that added both a universal primer site and unique molecular identifiers. cDNA synthesis was primed from the TCR beta constant segment and was followed by two successive PCR amplification steps. Under the source paper's analysis protocol: MIGEC was used to demultiplex reads and group reads by UMI, and MiTCR was used to assemble and quantify clonotypes. To exclude erroneous sequences, only TCR cDNA sequences supported by at least two reads were retained. Downstream repertoire analysis used the tcR package, and clonotypes were matched across fractions by CDR3 nucleotide sequence plus V segment. VDJmatch was used to annotate antigen specificity against VDJdb, with one amino acid substitution in CDR3 permitted. TCRdb reprocessed the reads and provides one entry for every CDR3 protein sequence; no DNA is given. The authors' filters were not applied to this entry. The sample table holds 300,000 to 500,000 distinct CDR3 sequences. Approximately 11% of the sample is held by the ten biggest clonotypes.

HCMV-specific IgG was detected in serum with a commercial ELISA kit to determine HCMV serostatus. Ficoll density gradient centrifugation was used to isolate peripheral blood mononuclear cells from blood. CDR1 and CDR2, per the germline V gene, are SGHRS and YFSETQ. Counted from cysteine to phenylalanine, this CDR3 has 15 amino acids. Only the protein is available. To note about this clonotype: Its cognate antigen has yet to be identified.

Source material: blood T cells: a sorted CD56 or NKG2C T cell subset, CD4+ or CD8+ T cells, or bulk PBMC T cells (not recorded which). The chain links TRBV5-1 with TRBJ2-6. The TCR was taken from a woman aged 45-65 years in good health. Donor details come from another sample of the same person, matched by shared clones. The CDR3 reads CASMRGPSGANVLTF.